The T cell receptor beta chain described here comes from a study of T-cell memory formation after mild COVID-19. The study's findings and limits: Memory from before infection featured some responding clones, which suggests cross-reactive memory joined. The authors did not confirm SARS-CoV-2 specificity of second-wave clones peaking day 37.

With regard to this clonotype: The target antigen is unknown.

The authors produced TCR alpha and TCR beta cDNA libraries with sample barcodes and UMIs by 5'RACE using constant-segment primers. TCRdb processed the 5' RACE reads anew with MiXCR; each CDR3 protein has one entry. The data hold under 550,000 distinct CDR3 sequences, with about 20% observed a single time. CDR1 is LGHNA, CDR2 YSLEER, per germline. V was cut by 1 base and J by 4 bases, with 15 bases left in between. The CDR3 extends over 16 amino acids. The sample comprised PBMCs or a T cell subset sorted from them (not recorded which). The sequence derives from an adult woman who had mild COVID-19 (a few samples of this study predate the infection). Cell type and time point are not known. V is TRBV4-3 and J is TRBJ2-3; weak D call: TRBD2 (5 bases). CDR3 amino acids: CASSQAAANSADTQYF. The CDR3 coding sequence is TGCGCCAGCAGCCAAGCCGCAGCCAATAGCGCAGATACGCAGTATTTT.